One sample yielded the 2 T cell receptor beta chains listed below, sequenced in a study of cytomegalovirus exposure and HLA in healthy donors. PCR was performed using 60 Vbeta and 13 Jbeta primers. Libraries were prepared by immunoSEQ multiplex PCR; TCRdb keeps only in-frame clonotypes and omits some of them. The table includes under 150,000 clones, 60% to 85% detected once. The sequenced sample consisted of PBMCs. These receptors originate from a middle-aged woman in good health and CMV-seropositive.

This chain links TRBV28 with TRBJ1-6; 8 bases fit TRBD1. CDR1 is MDHEN, CDR2 SYDVKM, per germline. After removal of 3 bases from V and 7 bases from J, the junction contained 2 bases not matched to a gene. The CDR3 consists of 14 residues. As DNA, the CDR3 is TGTGCCAGCAGTTTCCGGGACAGGAATTCACCCCTCCACTTT. It yields the protein CASSFRDRNSPLHF.

This clone was observed once. This chain links TRBV9 with TRBJ1-4, with D tentatively TRBD1 (5 bases). This CDR3 contains 14 residues. Germline loops: CDR1 SGDLS, CDR2 YYNGEE. V was trimmed by 2 bases and J by 7 bases, leaving 12 bases between them. The CDR3, as DNA: TGTGCCAGCAGCGTTGGCAGGGTGGGTGAAAAACTGTTTTTT. Translating gives CASSVGRVGEKLFF.